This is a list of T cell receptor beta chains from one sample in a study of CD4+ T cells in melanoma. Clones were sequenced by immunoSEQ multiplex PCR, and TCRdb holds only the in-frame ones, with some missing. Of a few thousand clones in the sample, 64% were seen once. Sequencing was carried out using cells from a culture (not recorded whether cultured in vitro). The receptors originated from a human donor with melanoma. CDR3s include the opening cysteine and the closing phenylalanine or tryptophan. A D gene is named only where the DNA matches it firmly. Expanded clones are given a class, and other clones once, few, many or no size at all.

TGTGCCAGCAGCCAAGAGGCGGTCGGGACAATGAACACTGAAGCTTTCTTT,CASSQEAVGTMNTEAFF,TRBV14,medium-sized,.,TRBJ1-1
TGTGCCAGCAGTTTGGGGACAGGGCGTGAAAAACTGTTTTTT,CASSLGTGREKLFF,TRBV28,.,TRBD1,TRBJ1-4
TGCAGCGTTGAAGACGGAGGGCAAGAAGCTTTCTTT,CSVEDGGQEAFF,TRBV29-1,.,.,TRBJ1-1
TGCAGCGCCCGAGTCCAGGCTGAAGCTTTCTTT,CSARVQAEAFF,TRBV29-1,.,.,TRBJ1-1
TGTGCCAGTAGTATTCAGGGTACTGGTGGCTACACCTTC,CASSIQGTGGYTF,TRBV19,.,.,TRBJ1-2
TGTGCCAGCAGTTCACAGGGGGCAGGGAATGAGCAGTTCTTC,CASSSQGAGNEQFF,TRBV6-5,.,TRBD1,TRBJ2-1
TGTGCCAGCAGCTTGGGGCTGGTGAGCAATCAGCCCCAGCATTTT,CASSLGLVSNQPQHF,TRBV7-2,.,.,TRBJ1-5
TGTGCCAGCAGCCTACAGCAAGATACGCAGTATTTT,CASSLQQDTQYF,TRBV5-4,.,.,TRBJ2-3
TGTGCCTGGAGTGTACGTCAGGGATTTTCCAACGAGCAGTACTTC,CAWSVRQGFSNEQYF,TRBV30,.,.,TRBJ2-7
TGTGCCATCAGTGAACCGGGACAGGGCCCTCTCGAGCAGTACTTC,CAISEPGQGPLEQYF,TRBV10-3,once,TRBD1,TRBJ2-7
TGTGCCAGTTTACCCTTTGGGGGTCAAGAGACCCAGTACTTC,CASLPFGGQETQYF,TRBV2,.,.,TRBJ2-5
TGTGCCAGCAGCTTCCGGGACAGAGGAATGAACACTGAAGCTTTCTTT,CASSFRDRGMNTEAFF,TRBV9,once,TRBD1,TRBJ1-1
TGTGCCAGCAGCTTGTACGGGGGAAACACCATATATTTT,CASSLYGGNTIYF,TRBV5-6,.,.,TRBJ1-3
TGTGCCAGCAGTTTACAGGGGGCAGGAACTGAAGCTTTCTTT,CASSLQGAGTEAFF,TRBV28,.,TRBD1,TRBJ1-1
TGCGCCAGCAGCCACCGGACAGAGAATTCACCCCTCCACTTT,CASSHRTENSPLHF,TRBV4-1,few,.,TRBJ1-6
TGTGCCAGCAGTTTCCGGGACAGGGTTTCCTACGAGCAGTACTTC,CASSFRDRVSYEQYF,TRBV27,.,TRBD1,TRBJ2-7
TGTGCCAGCAGCTTAGGGGCTAGCGGGGGCCAGGTTAACACCGGGGAGCTGTTTTTT,CASSLGASGGQVNTGELFF,TRBV7-8,.,TRBD2,TRBJ2-2
TGTGCCAGCAGTCCAGGAGATAATCTGCTCTCCTCCAATCAGCCCCAGCATTTT,CASSPGDNLLSSNQPQHF,TRBV27,.,.,TRBJ1-5
TGTGCCAGCAGCAAAGACCGGTCCAGGCATTGCTCTGGAAACACCATATATTTT,CASSKDRSRHCSGNTIYF,TRBV21-1,few,.,TRBJ1-3
TGTGCCAGCAGCCAGGACAGGGAACAGCCCCAGCATTTT,CASSQDREQPQHF,TRBV5-6,.,TRBD1,TRBJ1-5
TGTGCCAGCAGCCAAGAGGAACGACACGAAATTAGGGGGGGCTACACCTTC,CASSQEERHEIRGGYTF,TRBV3-1/TRBV3-2,.,.,TRBJ1-2
TGTGCCAGCAGCCCTGAGGGCCGGGGGGGAGGGGAGACCCAGTACTTC,CASSPEGRGGGETQYF,TRBV7-2,.,TRBD2,TRBJ2-5
TGTGCCAGCAGTTTAGTGGGGGACTACAATGAGCAGTTCTTC,CASSLVGDYNEQFF,TRBV28,.,.,TRBJ2-1
TGCGCCAGCAGTGAGGTACGGGGAAGGGATACTGAAGCTTTCTTT,CASSEVRGRDTEAFF,TRBV10-1,.,.,TRBJ1-1
TGTGCCACCAGCAGGATGGGAGTGAGGGAAAAACTGTTTTTT,CATSRMGVREKLFF,TRBV15,.,.,TRBJ1-4
TGTGCCAGCAGTGCACCAAGTCAGCCCCAGCATTTT,CASSAPSQPQHF,TRBV28,few,.,TRBJ1-5
TGCAGCGTTTGGGGGGCCCCTCTCACAGATACGCAGTATTTT,CSVWGAPLTDTQYF,TRBV29-1,once,.,TRBJ2-3
TGTGCCAGCAGCTTAATGAACGGGGAGCTGTTTTTT,CASSLMNGELFF,TRBV7-3,few,.,TRBJ2-2
TGTGCCGCTCGGGGCGCGGGCCTGGGACCTGGGGCCAACGTCCTGACTTTC,CAARGAGLGPGANVLTF,TRBV28,few,.,TRBJ2-6
TGTGCCAGTAGTACGACAGGGACCAATGCCGAGCAGTACTTC,CASSTTGTNAEQYF,TRBV19,.,TRBD1,TRBJ2-7
TGTGCCAGCAGCGTAGTGGAAGTGGCGGGCAATGAGCAGTTCTTC,CASSVVEVAGNEQFF,TRBV9,.,.,TRBJ2-1
TGTGCCAGCAGCTCGCTTCAGGGACTCGTCAACACTGAAGCTTTCTTT,CASSSLQGLVNTEAFF,TRBV7-3,once,.,TRBJ1-1
TGTGCCAGCAGTTGGGGACGGTCCAATCAGCCCCAGCATTTT,CASSWGRSNQPQHF,TRBV6-2/TRBV6-3,.,.,TRBJ1-5
TGTGCCAGTAGTATGCTAGCCCACAGGGGAGATACGCAGTATTTT,CASSMLAHRGDTQYF,TRBV19,once,TRBD1,TRBJ2-3
TGTGCCAGCAGTTTATCGGACAGGGGAGGGTATGGCTACACCTTC,CASSLSDRGGYGYTF,TRBV27,.,TRBD1,TRBJ1-2
TGTGCCAGCAGTGGAAATGACAGGGCCATCACAGATACGCAGTATTTT,CASSGNDRAITDTQYF,TRBV9,.,TRBD1,TRBJ2-3
TGTGCCAGCAGCCTTTTCGGACAGGGAGTTCCTGAAGCTTTCTTT,CASSLFGQGVPEAFF,TRBV5-8,.,TRBD1,TRBJ1-1
TGTGCCAGCAGCATGACAGGGGCGACCTACGAGCAGTACTTC,CASSMTGATYEQYF,TRBV7-6,.,TRBD1,TRBJ2-7
TGCAGTGCTAGCGGGGGAACTGAAGCTTTCTTT,CSASGGTEAFF,TRBV20-1,.,.,TRBJ1-1
TGTGCCAGCAGCTTAGCGCTGGGGGGCAGTGCTAATGAAAAACTGTTTTTT,CASSLALGGSANEKLFF,TRBV7-9,few,.,TRBJ1-4
TGTGCCAGCAGCTTGGAAAGGGATGTGGAACTGTTTTTT,CASSLERDVELFF,TRBV5-5,.,.,TRBJ1-4
TGTGCCATCAGTGGTTGGACAGGGGCGAACACTGAAGCTTTCTTT,CAISGWTGANTEAFF,TRBV10-3,.,TRBD1,TRBJ1-1
TGTGCCAGCAGCCCTACCCAGGCAGGCAGGGACTATGGCTACACCTTC,CASSPTQAGRDYGYTF,TRBV7-2,.,.,TRBJ1-2